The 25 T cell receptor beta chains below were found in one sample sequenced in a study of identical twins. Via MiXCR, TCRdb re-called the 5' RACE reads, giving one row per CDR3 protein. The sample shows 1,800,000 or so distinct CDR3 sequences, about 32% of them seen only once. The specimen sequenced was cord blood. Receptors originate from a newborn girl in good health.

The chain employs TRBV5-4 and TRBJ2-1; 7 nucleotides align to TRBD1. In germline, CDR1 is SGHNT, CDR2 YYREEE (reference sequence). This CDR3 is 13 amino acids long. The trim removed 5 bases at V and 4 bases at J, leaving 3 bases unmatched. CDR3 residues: CASRSQGYNEQFF. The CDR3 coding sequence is TGTGCCAGCAGGTCACAGGGGTACAATGAGCAGTTCTTC.

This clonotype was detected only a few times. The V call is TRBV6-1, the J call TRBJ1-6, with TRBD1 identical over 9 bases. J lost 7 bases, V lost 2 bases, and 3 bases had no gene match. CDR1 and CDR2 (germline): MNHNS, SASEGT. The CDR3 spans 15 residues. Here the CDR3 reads CASSERGTGNSPLHF. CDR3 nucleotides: TGTGCCAGCAGTGAACGCGGGACAGGGAATTCACCCCTCCACTTT.

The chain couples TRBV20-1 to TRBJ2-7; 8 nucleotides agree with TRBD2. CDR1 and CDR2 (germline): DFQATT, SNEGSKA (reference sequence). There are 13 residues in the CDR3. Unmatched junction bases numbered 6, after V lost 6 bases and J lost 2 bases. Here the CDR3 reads CSARLAPAYEQYF. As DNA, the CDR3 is TGCAGTGCCAGACTAGCGCCTGCCTACGAGCAGTACTTC.

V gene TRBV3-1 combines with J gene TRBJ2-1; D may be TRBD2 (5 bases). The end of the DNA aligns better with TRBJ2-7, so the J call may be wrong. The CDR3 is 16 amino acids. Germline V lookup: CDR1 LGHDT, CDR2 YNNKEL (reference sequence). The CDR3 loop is CASGLAQRSSYNEQYF. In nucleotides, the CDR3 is TGTGCCAGCGGGCTCGCTCAGCGGAGCTCCTACAATGAGCAGTACTTC.

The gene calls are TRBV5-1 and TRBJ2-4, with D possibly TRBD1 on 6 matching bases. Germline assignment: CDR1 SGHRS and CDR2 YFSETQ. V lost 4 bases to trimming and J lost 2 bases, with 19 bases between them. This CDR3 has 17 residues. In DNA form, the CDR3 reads TGCGCCAGCAGCCTTATAATGTGGCAGGGGTCCAAAAACATTCAGTACTTC. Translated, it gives CASSLIMWQGSKNIQYF.

The CDR3 reads CSALGGYGADTQYF. CDR3 DNA: TGCAGTGCCCTCGGGGGGTACGGAGCAGATACGCAGTATTTT. The rearrangement joins TRBV20-1 to TRBJ2-3; the match to TRBD2 covers 7 bases. The V gene's germline CDR1 is DFQATT and CDR2 SNEGSKA (reference sequence). The CDR3 length is 14 residues. Trimming cost V 6 bases and J 4 bases; bases outside gene matches: 10.

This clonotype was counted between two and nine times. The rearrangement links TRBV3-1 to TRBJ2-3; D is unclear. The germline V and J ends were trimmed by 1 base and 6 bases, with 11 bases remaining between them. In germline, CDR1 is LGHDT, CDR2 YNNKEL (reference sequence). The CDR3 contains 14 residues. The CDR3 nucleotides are TGTGCCAGCAGCCAAGTGGCCGTACGGGATACGCAGTATTTT. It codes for CASSQVAVRDTQYF.

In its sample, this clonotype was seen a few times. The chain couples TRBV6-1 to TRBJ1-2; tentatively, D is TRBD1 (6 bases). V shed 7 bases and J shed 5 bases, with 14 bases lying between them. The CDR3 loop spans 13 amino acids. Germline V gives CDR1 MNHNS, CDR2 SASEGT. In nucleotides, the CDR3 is TGTGCCAGCAAAAGGGGGTCGGGTTATGGCTACACCTTC. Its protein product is CASKRGSGYGYTF.

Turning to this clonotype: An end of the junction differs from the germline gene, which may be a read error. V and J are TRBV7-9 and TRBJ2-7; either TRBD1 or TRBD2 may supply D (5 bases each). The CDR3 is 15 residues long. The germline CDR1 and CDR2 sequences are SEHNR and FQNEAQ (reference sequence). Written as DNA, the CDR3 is TGTGCCAGCAGCTTCCCGGGACGGGGTAATTACGACCAGTACTTC. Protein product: CASSFPGRGNYDQYF.

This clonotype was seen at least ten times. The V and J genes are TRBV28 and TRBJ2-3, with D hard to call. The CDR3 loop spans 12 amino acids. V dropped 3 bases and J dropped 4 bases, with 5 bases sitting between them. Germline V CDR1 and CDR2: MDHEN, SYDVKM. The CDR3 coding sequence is TGTGCCAGCAGTTTCCCCCCAGATACGCAGTATTTT. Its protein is CASSFPPDTQYF. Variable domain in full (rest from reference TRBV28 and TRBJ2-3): DVKVTQSSRYLVKRTGEKVFLECVQDMDHENMFWYRQDPGLGLRLIYFSYDVKMKEKGDIPEGYSVSREKKERFSLILESASTNQTSMYLCASSFPPDTQYFGPGTRLTVL.

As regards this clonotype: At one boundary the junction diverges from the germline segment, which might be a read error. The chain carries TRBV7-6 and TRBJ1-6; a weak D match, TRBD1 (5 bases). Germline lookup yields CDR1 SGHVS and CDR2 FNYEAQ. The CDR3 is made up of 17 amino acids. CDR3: CASSLVAAGQGNSPPHF. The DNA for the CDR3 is TGTGCCAGCAGCTTAGTAGCCGCGGGGCAGGGTAATTCACCCCCCCACTTT.

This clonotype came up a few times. The CDR3 bases are TGTGCCAGCAGCCAAGAAAAGGGAACCTACGAGCAGTACTTC. Translated, it gives CASSQEKGTYEQYF. The rearrangement joins TRBV4-2 to TRBJ2-7; no definite D call. This CDR3 has 14 amino acids. V was cut by 0 bases and J by 2 bases, with 8 bases left in between. CDR1 is LGHNA and CDR2 is YNFKEQ in the germline V gene.

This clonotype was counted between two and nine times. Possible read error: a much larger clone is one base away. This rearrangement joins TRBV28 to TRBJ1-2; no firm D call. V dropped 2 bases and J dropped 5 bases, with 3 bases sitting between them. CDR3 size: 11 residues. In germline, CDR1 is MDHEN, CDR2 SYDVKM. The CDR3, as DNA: TGTGCCAGCAGTTTAAAATATGGCTACACCTTC. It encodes CASSLKYGYTF.

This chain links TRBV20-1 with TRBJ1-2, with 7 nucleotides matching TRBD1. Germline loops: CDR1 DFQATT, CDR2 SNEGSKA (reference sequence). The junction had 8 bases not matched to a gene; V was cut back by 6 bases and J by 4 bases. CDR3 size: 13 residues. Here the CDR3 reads CSARDREPYGYTF. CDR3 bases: TGCAGTGCCCGAGACAGGGAACCCTATGGCTACACCTTC.

CDR3 DNA: TGTGCCAGCAGTTTTACAGGGCAGGGGAGCTATGGCTACACCTTC. Protein: CASSFTGQGSYGYTF. The chain links TRBV12-3 or TRBV12-4 to TRBJ1-2, with D tentatively TRBD1 (6 bases). The CDR3 totals 15 residues. V was shortened by 3 bases and J by 4 bases, with 15 bases between the two germline ends.

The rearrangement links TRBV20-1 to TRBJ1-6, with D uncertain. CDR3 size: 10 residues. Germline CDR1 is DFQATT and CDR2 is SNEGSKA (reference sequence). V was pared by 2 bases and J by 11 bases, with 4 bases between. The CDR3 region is CSARRPPLHF. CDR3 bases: TGCAGTGCTAGACGCCCACCCCTCCACTTT.

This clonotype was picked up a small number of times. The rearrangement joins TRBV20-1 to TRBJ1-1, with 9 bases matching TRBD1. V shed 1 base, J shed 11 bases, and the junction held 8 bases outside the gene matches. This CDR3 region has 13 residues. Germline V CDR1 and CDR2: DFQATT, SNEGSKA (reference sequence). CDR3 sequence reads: CSARGGQGTSAFF. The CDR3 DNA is TGCAGTGCTAGAGGGGGACAGGGTACATCGGCTTTCTTT.

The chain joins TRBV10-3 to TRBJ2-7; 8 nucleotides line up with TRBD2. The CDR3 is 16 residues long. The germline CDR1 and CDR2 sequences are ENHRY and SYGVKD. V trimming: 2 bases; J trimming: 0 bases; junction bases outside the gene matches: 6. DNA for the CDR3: TGTGCCATCAGTGAGCTCGGTAGCGGGATCTCCTACGAGCAGTACTTC. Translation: CAISELGSGISYEQYF.

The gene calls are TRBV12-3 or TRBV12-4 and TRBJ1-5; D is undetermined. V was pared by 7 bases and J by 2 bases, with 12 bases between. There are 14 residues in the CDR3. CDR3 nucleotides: TGTGCCAGCACGACTGCCGGACGCAATCAGCCCCAGCATTTT. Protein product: CASTTAGRNQPQHF.

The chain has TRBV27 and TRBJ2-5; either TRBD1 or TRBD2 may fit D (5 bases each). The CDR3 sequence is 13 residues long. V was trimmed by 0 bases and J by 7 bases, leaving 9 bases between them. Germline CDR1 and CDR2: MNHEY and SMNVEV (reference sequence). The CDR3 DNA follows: TGTGCCAGCAGTTTATCAGCAGGGAGGACCCAGTACTTC. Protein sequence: CASSLSAGRTQYF.

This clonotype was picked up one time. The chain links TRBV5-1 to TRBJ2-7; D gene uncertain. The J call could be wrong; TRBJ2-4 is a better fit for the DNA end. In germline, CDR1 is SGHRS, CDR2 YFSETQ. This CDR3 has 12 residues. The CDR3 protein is CASSSDVNIQYF. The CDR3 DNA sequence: TGCGCCAGCAGCTCGGACGTAAACATTCAGTACTTC.

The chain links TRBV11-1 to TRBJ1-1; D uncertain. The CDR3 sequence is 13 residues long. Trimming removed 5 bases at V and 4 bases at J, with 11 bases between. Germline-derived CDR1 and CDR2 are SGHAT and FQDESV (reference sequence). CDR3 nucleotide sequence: TGTGCCAGCAGCCAACTCTCGGGCACTGAAGCTTTCTTT. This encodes CASSQLSGTEAFF. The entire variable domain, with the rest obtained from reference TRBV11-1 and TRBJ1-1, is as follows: EAEVAQSPRYKITEKSQAVAFWCDPISGHATLYWYRQILGQGPELLVQFQDESVVDDSQLPKDRFSAERLKGVDSTLKIQPAELGDSAMYLCASSQLSGTEAFFGQGTRLTVV.

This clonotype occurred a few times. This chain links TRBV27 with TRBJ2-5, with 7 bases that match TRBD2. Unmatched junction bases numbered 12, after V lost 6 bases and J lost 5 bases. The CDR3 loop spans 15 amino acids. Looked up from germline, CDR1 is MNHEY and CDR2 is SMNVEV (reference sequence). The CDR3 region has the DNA TGTGCCAGCAGCTCCGGGACTACCCTTTGGGAGACCCAGTACTTC. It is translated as CASSSGTTLWETQYF.

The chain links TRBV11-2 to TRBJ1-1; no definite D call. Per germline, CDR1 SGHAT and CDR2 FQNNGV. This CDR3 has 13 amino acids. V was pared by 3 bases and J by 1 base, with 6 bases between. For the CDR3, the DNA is TGTGCCAGCAGCTTTATCCGGAACACTGAAGCTTTCTTT. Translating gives CASSFIRNTEAFF.

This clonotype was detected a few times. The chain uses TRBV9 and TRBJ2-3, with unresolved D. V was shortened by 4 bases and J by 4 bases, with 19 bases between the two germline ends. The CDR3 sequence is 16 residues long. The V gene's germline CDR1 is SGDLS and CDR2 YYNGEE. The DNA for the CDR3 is TGTGCCAGCAGCACCTTCTCAACCCTCGATGCAGATACGCAGTATTTT. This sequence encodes CASSTFSTLDADTQYF.